Each of the 10 T cell receptor beta chains below was sequenced from the same sample in a study of T cells in Graves' hyperthyroidism and ophthalmopathy. Amplification yielded TCR beta CDR3 regions, with RNA transcripts as the source. HTBI primers were the set used in a first-round RT-PCR of the TCR CDR3. Each CDR3 protein is one row after TCRdb ran MiXCR on the multiplex PCR reads. The table has roughly 600,000 distinct CDR3 sequences, roughly 15% seen once. The sequencing input was blood. These receptors all stem from a woman in her forties or fifties with Graves' ophthalmopathy.

As for this clonotype: With a much larger clone just one base away, this may be a read error. The chain links TRBV27 to TRBJ2-7; 8 bases align to TRBD1. This CDR3 has 14 residues. The germline gives CDR1 MNHEY, CDR2 SMNVEV (reference sequence). For the CDR3, the DNA is TGTGCCAGCAGTACGGACAGGGTGGGGTACGAGCAGCACTTC. Its protein is CASSTDRVGYEQHF.

This clonotype was seen more than once but under ten times. This chain links TRBV5-1 with TRBJ1-1; D not resolved. CDR1 and CDR2 (germline): SGHRS, YFSETQ. With 0 bases removed from V and 5 bases from J, the gap between germline ends came to 14 bases. The CDR3 has 15 amino acids. The CDR3 is CASSLGPGLSTEAFF. CDR3 coding DNA: TGCGCCAGCAGCTTGGGACCGGGTTTGAGTACTGAAGCTTTCTTT.

This clonotype was seen at least ten times. The genes are TRBV6-2 or TRBV6-3 and TRBJ2-1; D might be TRBD2 (6 bases). CDR3 length equals 14 residues. Germline-derived CDR1 and CDR2 are MNHEY and SVGEGT. Deletions cut 5 bases from V and 4 bases from J, with 12 bases between. Here the CDR3 DNA reads TGTGCCAGCAGTCGGCCGGGACTTTACAATGAGCAGTTCTTC. Encoded protein: CASSRPGLYNEQFF.

This clonotype was seen a few times. The CDR3 nucleotides read TGTGCCAGCAGCGGGGGACTAGCGGGACTCGATACGCAGTATTTT. Translation gives CASSGGLAGLDTQYF. The rearrangement joins TRBV2 to TRBJ2-3; 13 positions match TRBD2. CDR3 size: 15 residues. The germline gives CDR1 SNHLY, CDR2 FYNNEI. After removal of 6 bases from V and 6 bases from J, the junction contained 6 bases not matched to a gene.

This clonotype came up many times. This chain links TRBV12-3 or TRBV12-4 with TRBJ2-7; 8 bases line up with TRBD2. The CDR3 loop spans 16 amino acids. With V trimmed by 3 bases and J by 4 bases, 11 bases remained unmatched. CDR3 nucleotide sequence: TGTGCCAGCAGTTTTGGGGCTAGCGGGCGAAGTTACGAGCAGTACTTC. This sequence encodes CASSFGASGRSYEQYF.

This clonotype occurred many times. The CDR3 spells CASSWGQNEQFF. The DNA of the CDR3 is TGTGCCAGCAGTTGGGGGCAGAATGAGCAGTTCTTC. V is TRBV28 and J is TRBJ2-1, with a weak D call TRBD1 (6 bases). The CDR3 has 12 amino acids. Trimming pared 4 bases from V and 7 bases from J, leaving 8 bases between. The germline V gene has CDR1 MDHEN and CDR2 SYDVKM.

A few counts support this clonotype. In DNA form, the CDR3 reads TGTGCCAGCAGTAAGGGGACTAGCGGGAGGGCCCTCCCAGATACGCAGTATTTT. Its protein product is CASSKGTSGRALPDTQYF. The chain joins TRBV6-2 or TRBV6-3 to TRBJ2-3, with 16 bases that match TRBD2. Looked up from germline, CDR1 is MNHEY and CDR2 is SVGEGT. J was trimmed by 4 bases and V by 5 bases; bases with no gene match: 9. This CDR3 comprises 18 residues.

This clonotype was seen many times. CDR3 nucleotide sequence: TGTGCCAGCAGTGAATCCCTGACAGGGGGCACAGATACGCAGTATTTT. Protein product: CASSESLTGGTDTQYF. The chain has TRBV2 and TRBJ2-3, with 8 bases identical to TRBD1. The CDR3 extends over 16 amino acids. Trimming at V came to 2 bases and at J to 1 base, leaving 5 bases not matched to a gene. CDR1 and CDR2 (germline): SNHLY, FYNNEI. Full variable domain (remainder filled in from reference TRBV2 and TRBJ2-3): EPEVTQTPSHQVTQMGQEVILRCVPISNHLYFYWYRQILGQKVEFLVSFYNNEISEKSEIFDDQFSVERPDGSNFTLKIRSTKLEDSAMYFCASSESLTGGTDTQYFGPGTRLTVL.

This clonotype was seen only a few times. The rearrangement joins TRBV15 to TRBJ2-7, with D perhaps assigned TRBD1 or TRBD2 (5 bases each). V was cut by 0 bases and J by 3 bases, with 15 bases left in between. Germline values: CDR1 LNHNV, CDR2 YYDKDF (reference sequence). The CDR3 is 16 amino acids. The CDR3 DNA reads TGTGCCACCAGCAGAGATCCATTTCGGGACCTCTACGAGCAGTACTTC. Translation gives CATSRDPFRDLYEQYF.

This clonotype has just a few counts. The chain couples TRBV6-1 to TRBJ2-2; the D is unclear. The CDR3 contains 15 residues. V lost 7 bases to trimming and J lost 4 bases, with 16 bases between them. Germline CDR1 MNHNS, CDR2 SASEGT. CDR3 amino acids: CASTPDPPSTGELFF. As DNA, the CDR3 is TGTGCCAGCACTCCCGACCCACCGTCCACCGGGGAGCTGTTTTTT.